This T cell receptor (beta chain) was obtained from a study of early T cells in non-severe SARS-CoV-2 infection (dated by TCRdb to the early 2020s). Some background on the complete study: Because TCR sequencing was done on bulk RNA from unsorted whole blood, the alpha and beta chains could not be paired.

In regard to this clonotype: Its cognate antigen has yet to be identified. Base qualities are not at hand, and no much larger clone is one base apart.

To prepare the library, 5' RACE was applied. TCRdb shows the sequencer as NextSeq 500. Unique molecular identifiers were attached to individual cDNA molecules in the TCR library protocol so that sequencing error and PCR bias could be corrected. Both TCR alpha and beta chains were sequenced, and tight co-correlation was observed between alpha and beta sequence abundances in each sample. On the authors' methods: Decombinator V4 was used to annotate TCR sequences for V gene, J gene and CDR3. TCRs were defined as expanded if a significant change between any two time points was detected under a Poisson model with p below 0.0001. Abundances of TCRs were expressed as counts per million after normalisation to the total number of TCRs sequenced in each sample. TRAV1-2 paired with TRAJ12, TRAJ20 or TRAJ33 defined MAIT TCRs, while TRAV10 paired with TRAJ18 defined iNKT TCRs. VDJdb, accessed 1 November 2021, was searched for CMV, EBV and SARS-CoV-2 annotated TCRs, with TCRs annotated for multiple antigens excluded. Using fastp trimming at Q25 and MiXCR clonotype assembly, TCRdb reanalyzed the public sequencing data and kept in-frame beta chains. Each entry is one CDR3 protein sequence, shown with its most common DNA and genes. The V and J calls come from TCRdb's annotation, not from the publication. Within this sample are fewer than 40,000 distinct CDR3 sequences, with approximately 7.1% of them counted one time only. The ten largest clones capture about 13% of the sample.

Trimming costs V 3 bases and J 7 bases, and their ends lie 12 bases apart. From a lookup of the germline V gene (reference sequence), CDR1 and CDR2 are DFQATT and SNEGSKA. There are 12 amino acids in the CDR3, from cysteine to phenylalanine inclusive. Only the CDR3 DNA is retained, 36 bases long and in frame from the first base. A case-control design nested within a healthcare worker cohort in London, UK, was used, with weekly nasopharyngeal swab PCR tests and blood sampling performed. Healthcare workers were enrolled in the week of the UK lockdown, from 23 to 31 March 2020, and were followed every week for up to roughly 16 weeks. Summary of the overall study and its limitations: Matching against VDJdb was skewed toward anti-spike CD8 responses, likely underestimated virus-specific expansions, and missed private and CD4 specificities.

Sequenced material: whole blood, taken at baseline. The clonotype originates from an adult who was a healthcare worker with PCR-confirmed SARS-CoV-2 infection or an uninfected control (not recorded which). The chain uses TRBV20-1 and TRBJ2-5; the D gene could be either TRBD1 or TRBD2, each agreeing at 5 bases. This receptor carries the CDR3 CSASEGLGTQYF. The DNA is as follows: TGCAGTGCTAGCGAGGGGCTTGGGACCCAGTACTTC.